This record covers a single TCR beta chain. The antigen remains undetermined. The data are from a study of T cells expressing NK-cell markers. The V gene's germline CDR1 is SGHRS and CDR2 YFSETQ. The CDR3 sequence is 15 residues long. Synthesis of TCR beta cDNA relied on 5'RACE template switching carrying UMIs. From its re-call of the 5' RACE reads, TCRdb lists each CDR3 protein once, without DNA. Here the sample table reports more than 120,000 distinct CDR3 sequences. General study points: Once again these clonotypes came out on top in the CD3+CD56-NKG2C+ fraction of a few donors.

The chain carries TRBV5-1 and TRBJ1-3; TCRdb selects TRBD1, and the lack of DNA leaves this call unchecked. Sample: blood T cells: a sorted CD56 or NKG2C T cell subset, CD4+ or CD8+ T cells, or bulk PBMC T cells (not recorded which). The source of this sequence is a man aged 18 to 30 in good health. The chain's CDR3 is CASSSTDRVENTIYF. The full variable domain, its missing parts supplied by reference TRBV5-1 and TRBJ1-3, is KAGVTQTPRYLIKTRGQQVTLSCSPISGHRSVSWYQQTPGQGLQFLFEYFSETQRNKGNFPGRFSGRQFSNSRSEMNVSTLELGDSALYLCASSSTDRVENTIYFGEGSWLTVV.